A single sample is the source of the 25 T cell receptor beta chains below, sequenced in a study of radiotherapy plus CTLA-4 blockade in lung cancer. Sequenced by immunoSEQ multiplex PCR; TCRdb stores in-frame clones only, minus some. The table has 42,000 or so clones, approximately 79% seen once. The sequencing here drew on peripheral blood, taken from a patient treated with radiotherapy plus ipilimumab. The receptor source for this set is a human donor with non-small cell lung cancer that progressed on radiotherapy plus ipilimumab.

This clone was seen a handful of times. The CDR3 protein is CASSPHSGRGHGYTF. CDR3 in DNA: TGTGCCAGCAGCCCACACTCGGGCAGGGGGCATGGCTACACCTTC. The chain uses TRBV14 and TRBJ1-2; 8 bases are shared with TRBD1. CDR1 SGHDN and CDR2 FVKESK come from the germline V gene. The CDR3 has 15 residues. The V gene end was trimmed by 4 bases and the J gene end by 6 bases; junction bases not matched to a gene: 10.

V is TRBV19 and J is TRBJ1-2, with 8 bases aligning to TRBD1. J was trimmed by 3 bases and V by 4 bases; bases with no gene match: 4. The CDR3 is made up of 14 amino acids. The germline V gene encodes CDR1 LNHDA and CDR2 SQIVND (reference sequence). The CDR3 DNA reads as TGTGCCAGTAGTACCCAGGGGGCGGACTATGGCTACACCTTC. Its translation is CASSTQGADYGYTF.

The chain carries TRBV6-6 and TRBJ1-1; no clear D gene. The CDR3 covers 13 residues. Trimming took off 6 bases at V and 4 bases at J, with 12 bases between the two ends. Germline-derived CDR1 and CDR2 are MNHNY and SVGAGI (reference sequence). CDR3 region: CASRAAGSTEAFF. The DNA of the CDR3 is TGTGCCAGCAGGGCAGCGGGGTCCACTGAAGCTTTCTTT.

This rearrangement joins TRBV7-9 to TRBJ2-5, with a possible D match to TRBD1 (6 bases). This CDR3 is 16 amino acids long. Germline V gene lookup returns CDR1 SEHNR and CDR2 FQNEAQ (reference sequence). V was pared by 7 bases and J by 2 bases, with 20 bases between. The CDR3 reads CASTQPGAMNQETQYF. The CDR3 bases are TGTGCCAGCACCCAGCCAGGGGCGATGAATCAAGAGACCCAGTACTTC.

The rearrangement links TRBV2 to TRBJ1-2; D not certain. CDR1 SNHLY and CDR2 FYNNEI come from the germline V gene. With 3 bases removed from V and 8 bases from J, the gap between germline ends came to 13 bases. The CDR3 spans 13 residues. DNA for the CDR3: TGTGCCAGCAGTGAGGGAGGGAAGCTCGGCTACACCTTC. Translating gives CASSEGGKLGYTF.

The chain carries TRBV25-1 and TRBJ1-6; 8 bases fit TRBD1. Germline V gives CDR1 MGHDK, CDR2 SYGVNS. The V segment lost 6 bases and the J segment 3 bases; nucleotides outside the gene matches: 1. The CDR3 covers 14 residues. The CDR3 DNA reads TGTGCCAGCAGGACAGGGGTCTATAATTCACCCCTCCACTTT. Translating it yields CASRTGVYNSPLHF.

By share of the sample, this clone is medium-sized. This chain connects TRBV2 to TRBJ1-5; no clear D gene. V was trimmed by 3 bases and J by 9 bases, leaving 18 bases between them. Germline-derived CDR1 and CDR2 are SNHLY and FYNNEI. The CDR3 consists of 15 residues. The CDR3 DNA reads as TGTGCCAGCAGTGATCGGTCGGGAGGAATCGGGCCCCAGCATTTT. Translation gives CASSDRSGGIGPQHF.

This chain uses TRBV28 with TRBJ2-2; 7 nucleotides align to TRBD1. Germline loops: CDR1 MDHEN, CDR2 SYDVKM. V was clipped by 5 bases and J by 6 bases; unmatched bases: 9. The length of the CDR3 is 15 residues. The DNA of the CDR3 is TGTGCCAGCAGTCCCCGGGACAGCTTCGCCGGGGAGCTGTTTTTT. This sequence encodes CASSPRDSFAGELFF.

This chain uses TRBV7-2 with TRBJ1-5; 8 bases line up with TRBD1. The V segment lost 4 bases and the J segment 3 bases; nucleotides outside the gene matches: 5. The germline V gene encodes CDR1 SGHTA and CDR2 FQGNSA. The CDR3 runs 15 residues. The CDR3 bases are TGTGCCAGCAGCTCTGGACAGGGCTCCAATCAGCCCCAGCATTTT. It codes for CASSSGQGSNQPQHF.

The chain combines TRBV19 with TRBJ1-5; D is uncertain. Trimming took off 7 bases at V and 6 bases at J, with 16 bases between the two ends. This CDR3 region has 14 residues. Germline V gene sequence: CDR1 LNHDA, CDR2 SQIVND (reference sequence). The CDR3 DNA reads TGTGCCAGTATACCCAGGTCCACACCTCAGCCCCAGCATTTT. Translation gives CASIPRSTPQPQHF. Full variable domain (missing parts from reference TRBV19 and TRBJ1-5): DGGITQSPKYLFRKEGQNVTLSCEQNLNHDAMYWYRQDPGQGLRLIYYSQIVNDFQKGDIAEGYSVSREKKESFPLTVTSAQKNPTAFYLCASIPRSTPQPQHFGDGTRLSIL.

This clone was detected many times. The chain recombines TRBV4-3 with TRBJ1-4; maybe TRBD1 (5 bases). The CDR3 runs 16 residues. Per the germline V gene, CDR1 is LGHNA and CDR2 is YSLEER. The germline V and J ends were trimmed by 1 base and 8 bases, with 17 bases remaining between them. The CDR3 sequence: CASSQADGRAEEKLFF. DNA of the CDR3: TGCGCCAGCAGCCAAGCAGACGGCAGGGCGGAAGAAAAACTGTTTTTT.

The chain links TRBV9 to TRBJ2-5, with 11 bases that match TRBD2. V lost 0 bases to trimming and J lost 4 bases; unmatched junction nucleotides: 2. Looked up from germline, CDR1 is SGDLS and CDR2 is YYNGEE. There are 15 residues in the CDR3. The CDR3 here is CASSVGLAGTETQYF. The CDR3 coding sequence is TGTGCCAGCAGCGTAGGACTAGCGGGGACAGAGACCCAGTACTTC.

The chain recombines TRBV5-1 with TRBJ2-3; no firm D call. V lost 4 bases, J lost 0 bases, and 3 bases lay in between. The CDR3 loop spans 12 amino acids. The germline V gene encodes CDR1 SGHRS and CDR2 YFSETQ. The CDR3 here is CASSQSTDTQYF. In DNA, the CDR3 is TGCGCCAGCAGCCAGAGCACAGATACGCAGTATTTT.

CDR3 nucleotides: TGTGCCAGCAGCTTATATGGAAGGGGTTTTGAATCTAACTATGGCTACACCTTC. Residues: CASSLYGRGFESNYGYTF. J is TRBJ1-2 and V is TRBV7-8, with D perhaps matching TRBD1 (5 bases). Germline values: CDR1 SGHVS, CDR2 FQNEAQ. The V gene lost 2 bases and the J gene lost 0 bases, with 19 bases spanning the gap. This CDR3 has 18 residues.

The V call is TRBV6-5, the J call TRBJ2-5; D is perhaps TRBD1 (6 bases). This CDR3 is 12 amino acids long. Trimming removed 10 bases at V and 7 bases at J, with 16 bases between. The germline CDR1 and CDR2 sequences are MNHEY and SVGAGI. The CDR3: CATFGGGRTQYF. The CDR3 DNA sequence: TGTGCCACCTTTGGGGGCGGGCGGACCCAGTACTTC.

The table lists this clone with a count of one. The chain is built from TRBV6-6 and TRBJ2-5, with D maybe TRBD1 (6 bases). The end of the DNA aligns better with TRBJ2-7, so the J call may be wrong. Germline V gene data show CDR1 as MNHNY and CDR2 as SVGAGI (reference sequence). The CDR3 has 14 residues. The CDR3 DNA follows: TGTGCCAGCAGTCCCACACAGGGTTTCTACGAGCAGTACTTC. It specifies CASSPTQGFYEQYF.

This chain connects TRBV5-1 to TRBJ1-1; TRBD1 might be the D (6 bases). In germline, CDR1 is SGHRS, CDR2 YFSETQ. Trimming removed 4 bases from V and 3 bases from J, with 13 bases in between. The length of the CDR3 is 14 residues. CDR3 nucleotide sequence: TGCGCCAGCAGCCGTCGAGGGGGGGACACTGAAGCTTTCTTT. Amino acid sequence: CASSRRGGDTEAFF. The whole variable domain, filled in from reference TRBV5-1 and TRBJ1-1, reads KAGVTQTPRYLIKTRGQQVTLSCSPISGHRSVSWYQQTPGQGLQFLFEYFSETQRNKGNFPGRFSGRQFSNSRSEMNVSTLELGDSALYLCASSRRGGDTEAFFGQGTRLTVV.

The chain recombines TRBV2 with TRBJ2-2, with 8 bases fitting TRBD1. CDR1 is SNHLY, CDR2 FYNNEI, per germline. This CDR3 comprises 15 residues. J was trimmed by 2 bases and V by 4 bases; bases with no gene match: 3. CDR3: CASSGTGSNTGELFF. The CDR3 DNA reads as TGTGCCAGCAGTGGGACAGGGTCTAACACCGGGGAGCTGTTTTTT.

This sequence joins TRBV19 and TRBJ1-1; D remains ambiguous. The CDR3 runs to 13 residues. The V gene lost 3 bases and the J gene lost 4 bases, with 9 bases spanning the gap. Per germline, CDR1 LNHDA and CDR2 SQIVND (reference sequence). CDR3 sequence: CASSMTVATEAFF. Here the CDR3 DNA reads TGTGCCAGTAGTATGACGGTAGCCACTGAAGCTTTCTTT.

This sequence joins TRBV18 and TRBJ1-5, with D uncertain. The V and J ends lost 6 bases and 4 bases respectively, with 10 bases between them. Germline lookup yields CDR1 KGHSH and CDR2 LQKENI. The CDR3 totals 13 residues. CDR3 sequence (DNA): TGTGCCAGCTCGCCAATTAGTAATCAGCCCCAGCATTTT. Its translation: CASSPISNQPQHF.

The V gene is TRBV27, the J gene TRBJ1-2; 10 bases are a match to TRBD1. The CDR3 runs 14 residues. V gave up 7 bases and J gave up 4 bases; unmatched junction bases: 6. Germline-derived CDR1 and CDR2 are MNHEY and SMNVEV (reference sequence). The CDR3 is CASTPTGGAYGYTF. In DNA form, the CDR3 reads TGTGCCAGCACCCCGACAGGGGGCGCCTATGGCTACACCTTC.

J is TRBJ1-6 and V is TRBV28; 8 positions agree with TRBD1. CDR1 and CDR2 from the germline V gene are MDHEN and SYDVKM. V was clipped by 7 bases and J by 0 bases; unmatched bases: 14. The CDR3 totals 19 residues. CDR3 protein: CASNGQGSGLSSYNSPLHF. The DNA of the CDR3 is TGTGCCAGCAACGGACAGGGATCTGGGCTTAGCTCCTATAATTCACCCCTCCACTTT.

CDR3 DNA sequence: TGTGCCAGCAGTGAAGCCCCCGGGACACCTTATGGCTACACCTTC. It yields the protein CASSEAPGTPYGYTF. This chain links TRBV2 with TRBJ1-2; D is possibly TRBD1 (6 bases). With 0 bases removed from V and 5 bases from J, the gap between germline ends came to 13 bases. The germline gives CDR1 SNHLY, CDR2 FYNNEI. The CDR3 length is 15 residues.

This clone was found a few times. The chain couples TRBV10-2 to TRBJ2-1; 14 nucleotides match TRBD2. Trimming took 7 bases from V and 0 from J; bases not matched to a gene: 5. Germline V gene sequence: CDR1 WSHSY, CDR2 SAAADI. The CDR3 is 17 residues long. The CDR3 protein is CASKGLAGESSYNEQFF. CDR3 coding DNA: TGCGCCAGCAAGGGACTAGCGGGGGAGAGCTCCTACAATGAGCAGTTCTTC.

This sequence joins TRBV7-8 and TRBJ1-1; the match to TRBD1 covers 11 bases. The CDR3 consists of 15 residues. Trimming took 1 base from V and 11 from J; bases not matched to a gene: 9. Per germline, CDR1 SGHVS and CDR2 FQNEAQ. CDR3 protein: CASSLGGPGQGDAFF. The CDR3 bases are TGTGCCAGCAGCTTAGGAGGTCCGGGACAGGGGGATGCTTTCTTT.